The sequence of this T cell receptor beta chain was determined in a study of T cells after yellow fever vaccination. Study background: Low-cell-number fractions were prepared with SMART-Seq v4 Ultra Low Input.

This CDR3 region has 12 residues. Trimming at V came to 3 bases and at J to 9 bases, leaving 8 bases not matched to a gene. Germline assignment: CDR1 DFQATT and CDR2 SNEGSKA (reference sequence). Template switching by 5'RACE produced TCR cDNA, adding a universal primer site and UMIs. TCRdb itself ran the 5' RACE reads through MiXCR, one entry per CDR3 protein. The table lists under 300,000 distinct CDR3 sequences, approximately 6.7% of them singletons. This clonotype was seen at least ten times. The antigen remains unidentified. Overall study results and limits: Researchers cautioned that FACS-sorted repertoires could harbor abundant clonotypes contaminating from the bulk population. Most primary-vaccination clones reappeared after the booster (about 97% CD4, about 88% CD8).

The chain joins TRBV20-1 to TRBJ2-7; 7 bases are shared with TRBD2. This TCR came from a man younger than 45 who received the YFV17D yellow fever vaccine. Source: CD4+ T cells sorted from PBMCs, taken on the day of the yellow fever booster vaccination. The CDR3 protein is CSARGGTSGQYF. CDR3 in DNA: TGCAGTGCTAGGGGAGGGACTTCGGGGCAGTACTTC.